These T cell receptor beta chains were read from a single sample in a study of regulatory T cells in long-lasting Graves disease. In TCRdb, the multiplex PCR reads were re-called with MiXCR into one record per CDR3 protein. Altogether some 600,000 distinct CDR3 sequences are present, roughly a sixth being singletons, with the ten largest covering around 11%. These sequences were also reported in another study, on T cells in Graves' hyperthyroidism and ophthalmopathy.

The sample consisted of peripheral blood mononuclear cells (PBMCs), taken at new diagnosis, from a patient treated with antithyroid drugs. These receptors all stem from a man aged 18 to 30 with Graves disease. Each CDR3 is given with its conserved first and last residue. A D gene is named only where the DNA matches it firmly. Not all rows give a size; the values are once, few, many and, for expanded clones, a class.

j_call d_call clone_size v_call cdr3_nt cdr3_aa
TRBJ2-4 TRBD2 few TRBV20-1 TGCAGTGGAGCGGGAGTAGCCAAAAACATTCAGTACTTC CSGAGVAKNIQYF
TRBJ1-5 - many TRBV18 TGTGCCAGCTCACAGGGAGCGGGCAATCAGCCCCAGCATTTT CASSQGAGNQPQHF
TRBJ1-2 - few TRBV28 TGTGCCAGCAGTTTATACCCCAAAGGGCAGGTCTATGGCTACACCTTC CASSLYPKGQVYGYTF
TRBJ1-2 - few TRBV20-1 TGCAGTGCTAGAGATTCCGGGGGGCCAGCTAACTATGGCTACACCTTC CSARDSGGPANYGYTF
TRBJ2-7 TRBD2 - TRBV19 TGTGCCACCGCGCCCGCGGGAGGGAACTACGAGCAGTACTTC CATAPAGGNYEQYF
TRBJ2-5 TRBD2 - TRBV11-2 TGTGCCAGTACGCCTGATCCCAGAGCGGGACTGCCTATTTCGGGGACCCAGTACTTC CASTPDPRAGLPISGTQYF
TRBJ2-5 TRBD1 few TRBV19 TGTGCCAGTAGTACCCAACGGGGACAGGGTACAGGAGAGACCCAGTACTTC CASSTQRGQGTGETQYF
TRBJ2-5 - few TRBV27 TGTGCCAGCAGTTTAAGGCGCAGGGGTCGGGAGACCCAGTACTTC CASSLRRRGRETQYF
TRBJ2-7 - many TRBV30 TGTGCCTGGAGTGTGGACAGTCCCTACGAGCAGTACTTC CAWSVDSPYEQYF
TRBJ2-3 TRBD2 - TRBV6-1 TGTGCCAGCAGCTCCGGACTAGCGGGAATCGGTACGCAGTATTTT CASSSGLAGIGTQYF
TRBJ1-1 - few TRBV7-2 TGTGCCAGCAGCCCCTCTGCACGGGGCACTGAAGCTTTCTTT CASSPSARGTEAFF
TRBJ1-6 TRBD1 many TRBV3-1 TGTGCCAGCAGCCAAGAAGCTCCGGACAGGGTTAATTCACCCCTCCACTTT CASSQEAPDRVNSPLHF
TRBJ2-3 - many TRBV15 TGTGCCACCAGCCTGGACTTAAGCACAGATACGCAGTATTTT CATSLDLSTDTQYF
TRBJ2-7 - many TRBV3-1 TGTGCCAGCAGCCAACTACCTTCCTACGAGCAGTACTTC CASSQLPSYEQYF
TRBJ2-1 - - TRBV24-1 TGTGCCACCAGTGAACAGGTACGCAATGAGCAGTTCTTC CATSEQVRNEQFF
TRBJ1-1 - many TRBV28 TGTGCCAGCAGACGGAGCATCCAAGCTTTCTTT CASRRSIQAFF
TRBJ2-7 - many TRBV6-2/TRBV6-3 TGTGCCAGCAGCGCCGGGTTGGCCTACGAGCAGTACTTC CASSAGLAYEQYF
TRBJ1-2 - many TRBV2 TGTGCCAGCCACACGAGGAGGGAAGGGGGCTACACCTTC CASHTRREGGYTF
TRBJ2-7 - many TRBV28 TGTGCCAGCAGTCCCATGGGGGGCTCCGGGTCCTACGAGCAGTACTTC CASSPMGGSGSYEQYF
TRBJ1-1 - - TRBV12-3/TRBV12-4 TGTGCCAGCAGTACCCTAGACAGGTTGGACACTGAAGCTTTCTTT CASSTLDRLDTEAFF
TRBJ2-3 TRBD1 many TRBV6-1 TGTGCCAGCAGACGAGGACAGGGGGTTTTTTCAGATACGCAGTATTTT CASRRGQGVFSDTQYF
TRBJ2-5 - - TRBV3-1 TGTGCCAGCAGCCCCTTGAGTCGTCTGGAGACCCAGTACTTC CASSPLSRLETQYF
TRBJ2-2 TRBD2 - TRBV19 TGTGCCAGTAGTATCCTACTAGCGGGGGCCACCGGGGAGCTGTTTTTT CASSILLAGATGELFF
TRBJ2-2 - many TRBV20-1 TGCAGTGCTAGCGACGTAGCGAGGAGGAGGACCGGGGAGCTGTTTTTT CSASDVARRRTGELFF
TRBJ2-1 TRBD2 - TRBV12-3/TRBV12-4 TGTGCCAGCAGTTTCTCTAGCGGAGGTCGATCCTACAATGAGCAGTTCTTC CASSFSSGGRSYNEQFF
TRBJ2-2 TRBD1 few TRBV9 TGTGCCAGCAGCGTCCGGGACAGGTCAATCGGGGAGCTGTTTTTT CASSVRDRSIGELFF
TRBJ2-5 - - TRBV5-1 TGCGCCAGCAGCTTCACCCGATCGCCCCCGGGACACTTCCAAGAGACCCAGTACTTC CASSFTRSPPGHFQETQYF
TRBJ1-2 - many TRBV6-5 TGTGCCAGCAGTTCCGCCGAGCGACAGTATACCTTC CASSSAERQYTF
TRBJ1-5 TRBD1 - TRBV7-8 TGTGCCAGCAGCCCAGCAGGGGGCCGGAATCAGCCCCAGCATTTT CASSPAGGRNQPQHF
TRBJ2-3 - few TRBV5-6 TGTGCCAGCAGCTTGCATGACGCAGATACGCAGTATTTT CASSLHDADTQYF
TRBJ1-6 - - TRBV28 TGTGCCAGCAGTTTCTTCGGGATTAATTCACCCCTCCACTTT CASSFFGINSPLHF
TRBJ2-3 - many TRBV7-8 TGTGCCAGCAGCCCCTGGCCGGAGGGCCGTGATACGCAGTATTTT CASSPWPEGRDTQYF
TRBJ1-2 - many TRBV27 TGTGCCAGCAGCCTAGACAGCGGGCTCTTACTAGGCTACACCTTC CASSLDSGLLLGYTF
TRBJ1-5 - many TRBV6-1 TGTGCCAGCACCGAAGACAGACCCGAGATTGGCAATCAGCCCCAGCATTTT CASTEDRPEIGNQPQHF
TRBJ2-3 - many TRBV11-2 TGTGCCAGCAGCTTCCACGAGGCAGATACGCAGTATTTT CASSFHEADTQYF
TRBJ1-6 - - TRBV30 TGTGCCTGGAGTGTTCCCGGCGGTGGCCCCAATTCACCCCTCCACTTT CAWSVPGGGPNSPLHF
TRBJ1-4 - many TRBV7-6 TGTGCCAGCAGCTTAGCAGGGGGGGACGGTGCAACTAATGAAAAACTGTTTTTT CASSLAGGDGATNEKLFF
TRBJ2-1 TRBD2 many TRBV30 TGTGCCCGATCTAGCGGGAGGGCATTGAATGAGCAGTTCTTC CARSSGRALNEQFF
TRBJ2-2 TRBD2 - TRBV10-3 TGTGCCATCGGGTTAGCGGGAAAGGCCGGGGAGCTGTTTTTT CAIGLAGKAGELFF
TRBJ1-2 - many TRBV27 TGTGCCAGCAGTTCCACCCCCGGGACGCCCCTGGCCTATGGCTACACCTTC CASSSTPGTPLAYGYTF
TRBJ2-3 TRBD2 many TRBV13 TGTGCCAGCAGCTTCCGGACTAGCGGGACTCCCTACCGCACAGATACGCAGTATTTT CASSFRTSGTPYRTDTQYF
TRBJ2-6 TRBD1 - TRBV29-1 TGCAGCGTTAATGACAGGGGTAGCACCCTGGGCTCTGGGGCCAACGTCCTGACTTTC CSVNDRGSTLGSGANVLTF
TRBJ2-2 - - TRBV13 TGTGCCAGCAGCTTAGAATCCACCGGGGAGCTGTTTTTT CASSLESTGELFF
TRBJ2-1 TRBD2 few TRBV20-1 TGCAGTGCTCCGGGACTAGCGGGAGTTGGTGAGCAGTTCTTC CSAPGLAGVGEQFF
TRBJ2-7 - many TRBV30 TGTGCCTGGAGTGAGGATTCCTACGAGCAGTACTTC CAWSEDSYEQYF
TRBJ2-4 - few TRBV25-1 TGTGCCAGCAAGGGGGGGACCATTCAGTACTTC CASKGGTIQYF
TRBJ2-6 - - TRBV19 TGTGCCAGTAAATTCTACAGCTCTGGGGCCAACGTCCTGACTTTC CASKFYSSGANVLTF
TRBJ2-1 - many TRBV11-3 TGTGCCAGCAGCTTAGCAGGGGACGGTGAGCAGTTCTTC CASSLAGDGEQFF
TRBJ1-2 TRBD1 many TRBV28 TGTGCCAGCAGCCGCCATCCAGGGGACAGCTATGGCTACACCTTC CASSRHPGDSYGYTF
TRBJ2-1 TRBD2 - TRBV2 TGTGCCAGCTGTAGCGGGAGGGGCCACAATGAGCAGTTCTTC CASCSGRGHNEQFF
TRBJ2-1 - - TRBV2 TGTGCCAGGATACAAGGGACTGTGGACAATGAGCAGTTCTTC CARIQGTVDNEQFF
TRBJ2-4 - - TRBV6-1 TGTGCCAGCAGCAACGCCAATGGAGCCAAAAACATTCAGTACTTC CASSNANGAKNIQYF
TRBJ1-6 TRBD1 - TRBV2 TGTGCCAGCAGCGAAGGGACAGGGGTAAGCGGTTCACCCCTCCACTTT CASSEGTGVSGSPLHF
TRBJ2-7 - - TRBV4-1 TGCGCCAGCAGCCAGCTCTACTCCTACGAGCAGTACTTC CASSQLYSYEQYF
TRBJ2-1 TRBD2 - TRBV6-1 TGTGCCAGCAGCCAGAGCGGGGGAATTTACAATGAGCAGTTCTTC CASSQSGGIYNEQFF